The 32 T cell receptor beta chains listed next were all sequenced from one sample in a study of beta chain features in type 1 diabetes. Sequencing targeted expressed TCRB transcripts, as all isolated RNA had been reverse transcribed. The table came from immunoSEQ multiplex PCR; TCRdb's copy has only in-frame clones and leaves some out. The sample carries over 650,000 clones, over 12% recorded once. Their target antigens are unknown. General observations from the study: Among patients with Type 1 diabetes, TCRB CDR3s were moderately but significantly shorter in every one of the four CD4+ subsets.

The sample taken for sequencing was naive CD4+ T cells from blood. The receptors here all came from a man between 18 and 35 years old with type 1 diabetes.

This clone turned up a few times. J is TRBJ2-7 and V is TRBV29-1; no clear D gene. The CDR3 covers 15 residues. Trimming cost V 6 bases and J 4 bases, with 22 bases left between them. Germline V CDR1 and CDR2: SQVTM, ANQGSEA. Written as DNA, the CDR3 is TGCAGCGTCCTAACCGTCCGACTCGCCGAATACGAGCAGTACTTC. Encoded protein: CSVLTVRLAEYEQYF.

This rearrangement joins TRBV10-3 to TRBJ1-2; 8 positions match TRBD1. The CDR3 is 13 residues long. From germline, CDR1 is ENHRY and CDR2 SYGVKD. J was trimmed by 6 bases and V by 7 bases; bases with no gene match: 7. CDR3 sequence reads: CAINRRTGNGYTF. CDR3 in DNA: TGTGCCATCAATCGGCGGACAGGGAATGGCTACACCTTC.

The chain uses TRBV30 and TRBJ2-7; possibly TRBD1 for D (5 bases). Trimming left V 0 bases short and J 5 bases short, with 8 bases between. The CDR3 is made up of 12 amino acids. CDR1 and CDR2 (germline): GTSNPN, SVGIG (reference sequence). The CDR3 loop reads CAWSVLTDEQYF. In DNA, the CDR3 is TGTGCCTGGAGTGTACTGACAGACGAGCAGTACTTC.

This clone was recorded a few times. The V gene is TRBV19, the J gene TRBJ2-1; D gene unclear. CDR1 and CDR2 from the germline V gene are LNHDA and SQIVND (reference sequence). With 4 bases removed from V and 12 bases from J, the gap between germline ends came to 10 bases. CDR3 length equals 11 residues. The CDR3 loop is CASSTLSVQFF. DNA for the CDR3: TGTGCCAGTAGTACTCTTAGTGTGCAGTTCTTC.

V gene TRBV29-1 combines with J gene TRBJ1-4; 9 bases agree with TRBD1. Germline V gene sequence: CDR1 SQVTM, CDR2 ANQGSEA. The V and J ends lost 7 bases and 3 bases, in that order; junction bases with no gene match: 6. The CDR3 runs 14 residues. CDR3 bases: TGCAGCGCTGGGACAGGGCTATCTAATGAAAAACTGTTTTTT. It is translated as CSAGTGLSNEKLFF.

This clone was counted a few times. V and J are TRBV6-5 and TRBJ2-5; D is uncertain. Per the germline V gene, CDR1 is MNHEY and CDR2 is SVGAGI. This CDR3 spans 13 amino acids. The V and J ends lost 6 bases and 1 base respectively, with 9 bases between them. The CDR3 sequence: CASRINIQETQYF. CDR3 nucleotides: TGTGCCAGCAGGATAAATATCCAAGAGACCCAGTACTTC.

This clone was counted only a few times. In nucleotides, the CDR3 is TGTGCCAGCAGTTTAGGGGGGCGCAAAAACATTCAGTACTTC. Translated, it gives CASSLGGRKNIQYF. The chain uses TRBV28 and TRBJ2-4, with D perhaps assigned TRBD1 or TRBD2 (6 bases each). V was clipped by 2 bases and J by 3 bases, with 8 bases between them. CDR1 and CDR2 from the germline V gene are MDHEN and SYDVKM. The CDR3 covers 14 residues.

This clone was counted only a few times. The chain has TRBV7-2 and TRBJ2-5; possible D gene TRBD2, 6 bases. Trimming took off 2 bases at V and 4 bases at J, with 14 bases between the two ends. The V gene's germline CDR1 is SGHTA and CDR2 FQGNSA. The CDR3 runs to 15 residues. The CDR3 spells CASSLKGLSPETQYF. CDR3 bases: TGTGCCAGCAGCTTAAAGGGACTTAGTCCAGAGACCCAGTACTTC.

This clone was observed a handful of times. V usage is TRBV7-9 and J usage is TRBJ2-3; 8 positions agree with TRBD1. J was trimmed by 1 base and V by 5 bases; bases with no gene match: 5. CDR3 length: 15 residues. The V gene's germline CDR1 is SEHNR and CDR2 FQNEAQ (reference sequence). The CDR3 loop reads CASSLTGQGTDTQYF. The CDR3 bases are TGTGCCAGCAGCCTCACGGGACAGGGCACAGATACGCAGTATTTT.

The chain recombines TRBV28 with TRBJ2-1, with D possibly TRBD1 on 5 matching bases. The CDR3 sequence is 12 residues long. Trimming removed 5 bases at V and 8 bases at J, with 10 bases between. Germline V gene data show CDR1 as MDHEN and CDR2 as SYDVKM. The CDR3 coding sequence is TGTGCCAGCAGTAGGACACGGGATGAGCAGTTCTTC. This translates into CASSRTRDEQFF.

The chain carries TRBV5-1 and TRBJ2-5; D possibly corresponds to TRBD1 (8 bases). Germline loops: CDR1 SGHRS, CDR2 YFSETQ. The CDR3 length is 16 residues. V lost 0 bases and J lost 3, with 15 bases in between. The CDR3 loop reads CASSLERTGREETQYF. The CDR3 DNA reads as TGCGCCAGCAGCTTGGAAAGGACAGGGAGGGAAGAGACCCAGTACTTC.

The table lists this clone with a few counts. The chain combines TRBV28 with TRBJ2-7, with TRBD1 matching 8 bases. CDR3 size: 15 residues. Germline assignment: CDR1 MDHEN and CDR2 SYDVKM. With 6 bases clipped from V and 1 base from J, the junction kept 8 bases outside the gene matches. The CDR3 DNA is TGTGCCAGCAGGGCTATTCAGGGGGCTTCCTACGAGCAGTACTTC. This encodes CASRAIQGASYEQYF.

This clone was counted only a few times. The rearrangement uses TRBV11-1 and TRBJ2-1; D is possibly TRBD2 (5 bases). This CDR3 contains 15 residues. Germline assignment: CDR1 SGHAT and CDR2 FQDESV (reference sequence). V lost 2 bases, J lost 3 bases, and 11 bases lay in between. The CDR3 loop reads CASSLLSGSYNEQFF. In DNA form, the CDR3 reads TGTGCCAGCAGCTTATTAAGCGGAAGCTACAATGAGCAGTTCTTC.

V usage is TRBV5-1 and J usage is TRBJ2-5, with 12 bases aligning to TRBD2. The ends lost 4 bases at V and 7 bases at J; junction bases unmatched: 11. The CDR3 has 16 amino acids. Germline CDR1 SGHRS, CDR2 YFSETQ. CDR3: CASSTESTSGRGTQYF. In DNA, the CDR3 is TGCGCCAGCAGCACCGAGTCGACTAGCGGGAGAGGGACCCAGTACTTC.

This chain joins TRBV6-5 and TRBJ2-2; D gene uncertain. This CDR3 has 10 residues. Trimming stripped 8 bases from V and 6 bases from J, with 4 bases between. CDR1 and CDR2 (germline): MNHEY, SVGAGI. In DNA form, the CDR3 reads TGTGCCAGCCGTTCCGGGGAGCTGTTTTTT. It translates to CASRSGELFF.

This clone was seen a few times. This chain uses TRBV7-9 with TRBJ2-7; D is perhaps TRBD2 (5 bases). Trimming removed 5 bases from V and 2 bases from J, with 10 bases in between. Germline-derived CDR1 and CDR2 are SEHNR and FQNEAQ (reference sequence). This CDR3 spans 13 amino acids. The CDR3 reads CASSGSATYEQYF. For the CDR3, the DNA is TGTGCCAGCAGCGGGAGCGCAACCTACGAGCAGTACTTC.

This clone was observed a few times. This sequence joins TRBV28 and TRBJ1-2; 10 positions match TRBD1. With V trimmed by 4 bases and J by 1 base, 6 bases remained unmatched. This CDR3 spans 16 amino acids. CDR1 MDHEN and CDR2 SYDVKM come from the germline V gene. The CDR3 region is CASSSPGQGLNYGYTF. DNA for the CDR3: TGTGCCAGCAGTTCCCCGGGACAGGGGCTTAACTATGGCTACACCTTC.

Only a few counts were recorded for this clone. The J gene is TRBJ1-2, the V gene TRBV30; 8 bases are shared with TRBD1. Unmatched junction bases numbered 7, after V lost 1 base and J lost 6 bases. The CDR3 contains 14 residues. The V gene's germline CDR1 is GTSNPN and CDR2 SVGIG (reference sequence). The CDR3 DNA reads TGTGCCTGGAGTGCCTTCGGACAGGGTAATGGCTACACCTTC. It encodes CAWSAFGQGNGYTF.

In this sample, this clone turned up a few times. The chain combines TRBV5-1 with TRBJ2-1, with D perhaps matching TRBD2 (6 bases). V lost 4 bases and J 0 bases, leaving 17 bases between the germline ends. Germline loops: CDR1 SGHRS, CDR2 YFSETQ. The CDR3 runs to 17 residues. Here the CDR3 DNA reads TGCGCCAGCAGCCCGTTCCCTAGCGCGAGCTCCTACAATGAGCAGTTCTTC. It codes for CASSPFPSASSYNEQFF.

The chain uses TRBV28 and TRBJ2-7, with 7 positions matching TRBD1. V dropped 8 bases and J dropped 0; count of bases not matched to a gene: 10. This CDR3 has 15 residues. Germline loops: CDR1 MDHEN, CDR2 SYDVKM. The CDR3 loop reads CASVPQGGGSYEQYF. Written as DNA, the CDR3 is TGTGCCAGCGTTCCCCAAGGGGGCGGCTCCTACGAGCAGTACTTC.

This clone turned up a few times. The chain carries TRBV7-2 and TRBJ1-6; D is perhaps TRBD1 (5 bases). With 4 bases removed from V and 7 bases from J, the gap between germline ends came to 14 bases. Per germline, CDR1 SGHTA and CDR2 FQGNSA. The CDR3 consists of 15 residues. The CDR3 protein is CASSSGGTVNSPLHF. The CDR3 DNA sequence: TGTGCCAGCAGCTCGGGGGGGACGGTCAATTCACCCCTCCACTTT.

This clone appeared a few times. This chain uses TRBV5-1 with TRBJ2-2; 14 bases line up with TRBD2. Germline V CDR1 and CDR2: SGHRS, YFSETQ. V shed 2 bases, J shed 2 bases, and the junction held 5 bases outside the gene matches. This CDR3 has 18 amino acids. The CDR3 DNA reads TGCGCCAGCAGCTTTCCGACTAGCGGGAGGGTAAACACCGGGGAGCTGTTTTTT. It specifies CASSFPTSGRVNTGELFF.

The V gene is TRBV27, the J gene TRBJ2-5; D might be TRBD1 (6 bases). CDR1 is MNHEY, CDR2 SMNVEV, per germline (reference sequence). The CDR3 sequence is 13 residues long. V was pared by 8 bases and J by 5 bases, with 15 bases between. CDR3 coding DNA: TGTGCCAGCCAGGAACAGGGTATCGAGACCCAGTACTTC. This codes for CASQEQGIETQYF.

This clone was seen a few times. The chain uses TRBV7-9 and TRBJ1-1; tentative D call: TRBD1 (6 bases). CDR3 length equals 15 residues. Germline values: CDR1 SEHNR, CDR2 FQNEAQ (reference sequence). V lost 7 bases to trimming and J lost 4 bases, with 19 bases between them. The CDR3 sequence is CASNPQGRLGTEAFF. CDR3 nucleotides: TGTGCCAGCAACCCCCAGGGGAGGCTCGGCACTGAAGCTTTCTTT.

This chain connects TRBV15 to TRBJ2-1, with 14 bases aligning to TRBD2. Trimming took 3 bases from V and 8 from J; bases not matched to a gene: 9. The germline V gene encodes CDR1 LNHNV and CDR2 YYDKDF (reference sequence). The CDR3 sequence is 17 residues long. This CDR3 is CATSRRLAGGVIHEQFF. The CDR3 DNA reads as TGTGCCACCAGCAGGCGACTAGCGGGAGGGGTTATCCATGAGCAGTTCTTC.

There are a few counts of this clone. The rearrangement links TRBV30 to TRBJ1-1; D is possibly TRBD1 (5 bases). Germline assignment: CDR1 GTSNPN and CDR2 SVGIG (reference sequence). The CDR3 is 13 residues long. V dropped 0 bases and J dropped 7 bases, with 12 bases sitting between them. The CDR3 region is CAWSVLDRVEAFF. In nucleotides, the CDR3 is TGTGCCTGGAGTGTACTAGACAGAGTTGAAGCTTTCTTT.

This clone was seen a few times. This chain uses TRBV30 with TRBJ2-5, with 10 bases identical to TRBD2. The V gene's germline CDR1 is GTSNPN and CDR2 SVGIG (reference sequence). The CDR3 spans 17 residues. After removal of 3 bases from V and 2 bases from J, the junction contained 12 bases not matched to a gene. CDR3: CAWSSDTSGNPQETQYF. In nucleotides, the CDR3 is TGTGCCTGGAGCTCTGATACTAGCGGGAACCCTCAAGAGACCCAGTACTTC.

This clone has only a few counts. Other DNA sequences in this sample translate to the same CDR3. The chain combines TRBV18 with TRBJ2-1, with a possible D match to TRBD2 (6 bases). The CDR3 is 13 amino acids. Trimming stripped 2 bases from V and 7 bases from J, with 9 bases between. Per germline, CDR1 KGHSH and CDR2 LQKENI. CDR3 in amino acids: CASSPGSGNEQFF. CDR3 nucleotide sequence: TGTGCCAGCTCACCAGGAAGCGGGAATGAGCAGTTCTTC.

Comments on this clone: Given a much more abundant clone one base away, this may be a read error. This chain connects TRBV28 to TRBJ2-5; no clear D gene. V lost 6 bases to trimming and J lost 0 bases, with 2 bases between them. The V gene's germline CDR1 is MDHEN and CDR2 SYDVKM. The CDR3 length is 11 residues. CDR3 DNA sequence: TGTGCCAGCAGCCACCAAGAGACCCAGTACTTC. Protein: CASSHQETQYF.

This clone was seen a handful of times. The sample contains more than one DNA sequence encoding this CDR3. The genes are TRBV7-2 and TRBJ2-5; TRBD2 agrees at 8 bases. V trimming: 8 bases; J trimming: 4 bases; junction bases outside the gene matches: 6. The CDR3 runs to 13 residues. CDR1 SGHTA and CDR2 FQGNSA come from the germline V gene. The CDR3, as DNA: TGTGCCAGCTCTTTGGCGGGAGGAGAGACCCAGTACTTC. This sequence encodes CASSLAGGETQYF. Full variable domain (outside the CDR3, taken from reference TRBV7-2 and TRBJ2-5): GAGVSQSPSNKVTEKGKDVELRCDPISGHTALYWYRQSLGQGLEFLIYFQGNSAPDKSGLPSDRFSAERTGGSVSTLTIQRTQQEDSAVYLCASSLAGGETQYFGPGTRLLVL.

The V gene is TRBV9, the J gene TRBJ2-1; D is uncertain. Per germline, CDR1 SGDLS and CDR2 YYNGEE. CDR3 size: 12 residues. Deletions cut 0 bases from V and 6 bases from J, with 4 bases between. DNA of the CDR3: TGTGCCAGCAGCGTAGGAGTCAATGAGCAGTTCTTC. Translation: CASSVGVNEQFF.

This clone showed up just a few times. The chain carries TRBV7-2 and TRBJ2-1, with D perhaps matching TRBD1 (6 bases). The germline gives CDR1 SGHTA, CDR2 FQGNSA. V was clipped by 6 bases and J by 1 base, with 10 bases between them. The CDR3 is 14 amino acids. The CDR3 protein is CASRPQGSYNEQFF. The CDR3 bases are TGTGCCAGCAGGCCGCAGGGGTCCTACAATGAGCAGTTCTTC.